The rows below give T cell receptor beta chains drawn from one sample of a study of CD8 T cells in ankylosing spondylitis. TCRdb recomputed calls from the 5' RACE reads with MiXCR, one row per CDR3 protein. The sample carries tens of thousands of distinct CDR3 sequences, about 6.2% recorded once. Sequencing input: synovial fluid, either unsorted or a sorted T cell fraction (not recorded which). The origin of the receptors is a male donor with ankylosing spondylitis. The CDR3 runs from the conserved cysteine through the conserved F or W. The D gene is left open where the match is weak. Clone size is not always given. Where it is, it says once, few, many or a class for expanded clones.

d_call: -; clone_size: -; j_call: TRBJ1-4; v_call: TRBV5-5; cdr3_nt: TGTGCCAGCAGAGAGGACCGAGCTAATGAAAAACTGTTTTTT; cdr3_aa: CASREDRANEKLFF
d_call: -; clone_size: many; j_call: TRBJ1-1; v_call: TRBV7-2; cdr3_nt: TGTGCCAGCAGCCCTTTTGACACTGAAGCTTTCTTT; cdr3_aa: CASSPFDTEAFF
d_call: -; clone_size: -; j_call: TRBJ2-5; v_call: TRBV5-1; cdr3_nt: TGCGCCAGCAGCCCTACCTTGGGGATGGGGGAGACCCAGTACTTC; cdr3_aa: CASSPTLGMGETQYF
d_call: TRBD2; clone_size: many; j_call: TRBJ2-7; v_call: TRBV7-9; cdr3_nt: TGTGCCAGCAGCGTTGGGACTAGAGACTACGAGCAGTACTTC; cdr3_aa: CASSVGTRDYEQYF
d_call: -; clone_size: -; j_call: TRBJ2-2; v_call: TRBV7-8; cdr3_nt: TGTGCCAGCCTGCGACTAGGGGTTACCGGGGAGCTGTTTTTT; cdr3_aa: CASLRLGVTGELFF
d_call: TRBD1; clone_size: -; j_call: TRBJ2-7; v_call: TRBV10-2; cdr3_nt: TGCGCCAGCAGACAGGGGGCCTACTACGAGCAGTACTTC; cdr3_aa: CASRQGAYYEQYF
d_call: TRBD1; clone_size: many; j_call: TRBJ2-3; v_call: TRBV5-6; cdr3_nt: TGTGCCAGCAGCCCTACAGGGGGTACGACAGATACGCAGTATTTT; cdr3_aa: CASSPTGGTTDTQYF
d_call: TRBD1; clone_size: few; j_call: TRBJ2-1; v_call: TRBV7-8; cdr3_nt: TGTGCCAGCAGCCCCCCGGGACAGGGAGGTGATGAGCAGTTCTTC; cdr3_aa: CASSPPGQGGDEQFF
d_call: -; clone_size: many; j_call: TRBJ2-3; v_call: TRBV30; cdr3_nt: TGTGCCTGGAGTGTACCGAGGCGGAGAGATACGCAGTATTTT; cdr3_aa: CAWSVPRRRDTQYF
d_call: -; clone_size: many; j_call: TRBJ1-1; v_call: TRBV7-2; cdr3_nt: TGTGCCAGCAGCGGGACGGTGTGGGCTAAGTACACTGAAGCTTTCTTT; cdr3_aa: CASSGTVWAKYTEAFF
d_call: TRBD2; clone_size: -; j_call: TRBJ2-1; v_call: TRBV25-1; cdr3_nt: TGTGCCAGCAGTGACCAGCTAGTGGCGGGAGGTAGCAATGAGCAGTTCTTC; cdr3_aa: CASSDQLVAGGSNEQFF
d_call: TRBD1; clone_size: many; j_call: TRBJ1-1; v_call: TRBV3-1; cdr3_nt: TGTGCCAGCAGCCAAAAAGACAGGGGCACTGAAGCTTTCTTT; cdr3_aa: CASSQKDRGTEAFF
d_call: -; clone_size: many; j_call: TRBJ2-3; v_call: TRBV28; cdr3_nt: TGTGCCAGCAGTTCCACCCTTAGCACAGATACGCAGTATTTT; cdr3_aa: CASSSTLSTDTQYF
d_call: -; clone_size: many; j_call: TRBJ1-5; v_call: TRBV6-1; cdr3_nt: TGTGCCAGCAGCGGACAGCTTAGCAATCAGCCCCAGCATTTT; cdr3_aa: CASSGQLSNQPQHF
d_call: -; clone_size: many; j_call: TRBJ2-5; v_call: TRBV28; cdr3_nt: TGTGCCAGCAGTTTAGAAGTTCGTCAAGAGACCCAGTACTTC; cdr3_aa: CASSLEVRQETQYF
d_call: TRBD1; clone_size: few; j_call: TRBJ1-3; v_call: TRBV10-3; cdr3_nt: TGTGCCATCAGTGACGGGACAGGGAGGGACACCATATATTTT; cdr3_aa: CAISDGTGRDTIYF
d_call: TRBD2; clone_size: many; j_call: TRBJ2-1; v_call: TRBV7-2; cdr3_nt: TGTGCCAGTCTAGCGGGTATCTACAATGAGCAGTTCTTC; cdr3_aa: CASLAGIYNEQFF
d_call: TRBD2; clone_size: -; j_call: TRBJ2-1; v_call: TRBV2; cdr3_nt: TGTGCCAGCAAAGCGGGGTCCTACAATGAGCAGTTCTTC; cdr3_aa: CASKAGSYNEQFF
d_call: -; clone_size: -; j_call: TRBJ2-1; v_call: TRBV24-1; cdr3_nt: TGTGCCACCAGTGACCCCGGTCGGTGGGCCCTTAATGAGCAGTTCTTC; cdr3_aa: CATSDPGRWALNEQFF
d_call: TRBD2; clone_size: medium-sized; j_call: TRBJ2-1; v_call: TRBV29-1; cdr3_nt: TGCAGCGTTGTGGCTAGCGGGAGTAATAATGAGCAGTTCTTC; cdr3_aa: CSVVASGSNNEQFF
d_call: -; clone_size: many; j_call: TRBJ2-1; v_call: TRBV7-3; cdr3_nt: TGTGCCAGCAGCCCGGGACCCCGGGATGAGCAGTTCTTC; cdr3_aa: CASSPGPRDEQFF